This TCR beta chain stems from a study of blood T cell repertoires in COVID-19. Across the whole study: Donors in the United States, Italy and Spain gave samples during acute or convalescent COVID-19.

Repertoires were generated with immunoSEQ multiplex PCR, while TCRdb's copy carries only in-frame clones and drops some. This sample has around 300,000 clones, with roughly nine tenths found just once. The V gene lost 7 bases and the J gene lost 3 bases, with 6 bases spanning the gap. From germline, CDR1 is SNHLY and CDR2 FYNNEI. This CDR3 spans 11 amino acids. This clone was counted a few times. The sequenced sample was PBMCs or T cells enriched from blood (not recorded which). This chain connects TRBV2 to TRBJ1-2; TRBD1 might be the D (5 bases). The TCR was taken from a woman in her late teens or twenties who had recovered from COVID-19. The CDR3 sequence is CASTTDYGYTF. DNA for the CDR3: TGTGCCAGCACGACAGACTATGGCTACACCTTC. Filled out from reference TRBV2 and TRBJ1-2, the complete variable domain reads EPEVTQTPSHQVTQMGQEVILRCVPISNHLYFYWYRQILGQKVEFLVSFYNNEISEKSEIFDDQFSVERPDGSNFTLKIRSTKLEDSAMYFCASTTDYGYTFGSGTRLTVV.